The 16 T cell receptor beta chains below come from one sample, sequenced in a study of human T cells and chemical hapten exposure. Each CDR3 protein is one row after TCRdb ran MiXCR on the RACE reads. The table includes 150,000 to 200,000 distinct CDR3 sequences, about 22% detected once. Time point meaning: patch test 3, about 24 weeks after DPC sensitization. Treatment indicated: therapeutic diphenylcyclopropenone sensitization with weekly scalp DPC. The sequencing here drew on whole blood, taken in connection with sensitization to the hapten diphenylcyclopropenone (DPC). The receptors originated from a woman aged 35 to 49 with alopecia areata. Some clones in this sample may be carry-over from other donors' samples.

This clonotype was observed a handful of times. The chain recombines TRBV10-3 with TRBJ1-1; no definite D call. Trimming cost V 6 bases and J 0 bases, with 17 bases left between them. Germline-derived CDR1 and CDR2 are ENHRY and SYGVKD. The CDR3 is 16 amino acids. CDR3 residues: CAISGGPGSLNTEAFF. In nucleotides, the CDR3 is TGTGCCATCAGCGGCGGTCCCGGCAGCCTGAACACTGAAGCTTTCTTT.

The CDR3 region is CASSEYASGTGDTQYF. CDR3 coding DNA: TGTGCCAGCAGTGAATATGCGAGCGGGACGGGTGATACGCAGTATTTT. V and J are TRBV6-1 and TRBJ2-3, with TRBD2 identical over 7 bases. This CDR3 has 16 amino acids. Germline V gene data show CDR1 as MNHNS and CDR2 as SASEGT. Trimming removed 2 bases from V and 6 bases from J; junction bases left unmatched: 11.

V usage is TRBV4-2 and J usage is TRBJ2-7; TRBD1 or TRBD2 may be the D gene (5 bases each). In germline, CDR1 is LGHNA, CDR2 YNFKEQ. This CDR3 comprises 15 residues. V gave up 4 bases and J gave up 2 bases, with 15 bases separating them. For the CDR3, the DNA is TGTGCCAGCAGCCCTGGGACGGCACTAACCTACGAGCAGTACTTC. It codes for CASSPGTALTYEQYF.

This clonotype was counted only a few times. The rearrangement uses TRBV20-1 and TRBJ2-1; D not certain. Trimming pared 0 bases from V and 2 bases from J, leaving 8 bases between. The CDR3 runs 14 residues. Looked up from germline, CDR1 is DFQATT and CDR2 is SNEGSKA (reference sequence). The CDR3 sequence is CSARDGSTYNEQFF. CDR3 in DNA: TGCAGTGCTAGAGACGGGTCTACCTACAATGAGCAGTTCTTC.

There are many counts of this clonotype. This chain connects TRBV18 to TRBJ1-5; tentative D call: TRBD1 (5 bases). The CDR3 is 14 residues long. Trimming cost V 5 bases and J 1 base, with 9 bases left between them. Germline V gene data show CDR1 as KGHSH and CDR2 as LQKENI. DNA of the CDR3: TGTGCCAGCTCATTTGGGGGGAGCAATCAGCCCCAGCATTTT. Translating it yields CASSFGGSNQPQHF.

This clonotype was observed many times. The chain carries TRBV18 and TRBJ1-5; TRBD1 agrees at 7 bases. Germline V gene lookup returns CDR1 KGHSH and CDR2 LQKENI. This CDR3 has 13 residues. V shed 6 bases, J shed 5 bases, and the junction held 4 bases outside the gene matches. CDR3 sequence reads: CASSEGADQPQHF. Written as DNA, the CDR3 is TGTGCCAGCTCCGAGGGGGCCGATCAGCCCCAGCATTTT.

This clonotype was recorded many times. CDR3 sequence reads: CASSLSSWREDTDTQYF. The CDR3 DNA reads as TGTGCCAGCAGCTTGAGTTCGTGGCGGGAGGACACAGATACGCAGTATTTT. The chain is built from TRBV5-5 and TRBJ2-3; TRBD2 matches at 8 bases. The CDR3 consists of 17 residues. V was pared by 1 base and J by 2 bases, with 9 bases of the junction left unmatched. Germline-derived CDR1 and CDR2 are SGHKS and YYEKEE (reference sequence).

V and J are TRBV2 and TRBJ1-1; D is possibly TRBD1 (5 bases). CDR1 SNHLY and CDR2 FYNNEI come from the germline V gene. The CDR3 has 12 amino acids. V was cut by 2 bases and J by 8 bases, with 9 bases left in between. In nucleotides, the CDR3 is TGTGCCAGCAGTGAACTCAGGGCAGAAGCTTTCTTT. Its translation is CASSELRAEAFF. Drawing the rest from reference TRBV2 and TRBJ1-1, the complete variable domain is EPEVTQTPSHQVTQMGQEVILRCVPISNHLYFYWYRQILGQKVEFLVSFYNNEISEKSEIFDDQFSVERPDGSNFTLKIRSTKLEDSAMYFCASSELRAEAFFGQGTRLTVV.

The CDR3 region has the DNA TGTGCCAGCAGCTTAGATCCCAGGGAGAAGAACTATGGCTACACCTTC. This encodes CASSLDPREKNYGYTF. This chain joins TRBV7-9 and TRBJ1-2; weak D call: TRBD1 (5 bases). Germline V CDR1 and CDR2: SEHNR, FQNEAQ (reference sequence). CDR3 length: 16 residues. Trimming took 1 base from V and 2 from J, leaving 14 bases between them.

The chain is built from TRBV2 and TRBJ1-4; D might be TRBD1 (5 bases). Per germline, CDR1 SNHLY and CDR2 FYNNEI. The V end was cut by 8 bases, the J end by 0 bases, with 13 bases between. This CDR3 region has 15 residues. CDR3 loop: CASQWQGATNEKLFF. The DNA of the CDR3 is TGTGCCAGCCAATGGCAGGGAGCAACTAATGAAAAACTGTTTTTT.

In its sample, this clonotype was seen a few times. This chain links TRBV9 with TRBJ2-2; D may correspond to TRBD1 or TRBD2 (5 bases each). Per germline, CDR1 SGDLS and CDR2 YYNGEE. V lost 0 bases to trimming and J lost 7 bases, with 13 bases between them. This CDR3 contains 15 residues. This CDR3 reads CASSVAGGVDGELFF. The CDR3 bases are TGTGCCAGCAGCGTAGCTGGGGGTGTTGACGGGGAGCTGTTTTTT.

The sample holds a few counts of this clonotype. V and J are TRBV6-2 or TRBV6-3 and TRBJ1-4; D is unresolved. Trimming removed 5 bases at V and 5 bases at J, with 15 bases between. Per the germline V gene, CDR1 is MNHEY and CDR2 is SVGEGT. The CDR3 has 15 residues. CDR3 region: CASSPNGWGNEKLFF. In DNA form, the CDR3 reads TGTGCCAGCAGTCCCAACGGATGGGGAAATGAAAAACTGTTTTTT.

This clonotype was counted only a few times. The rearrangement uses TRBV24-1 and TRBJ1-5; 7 bases are a match to TRBD1. The V segment lost 5 bases and the J segment 9 bases; nucleotides outside the gene matches: 3. Germline loops: CDR1 KGHDR, CDR2 SFDVKD. The length of the CDR3 is 12 residues. The CDR3, as DNA: TGTGCCACCAGTGTGACAGGGACGCCCCAGCATTTT. This sequence encodes CATSVTGTPQHF.

The CDR3 DNA follows: TGTGCCACCGGCCGGGGGGACTCACAAGAGACCCAGTACTTC. Translating it yields CATGRGDSQETQYF. The gene calls are TRBV15 and TRBJ2-5, with 7 bases aligning to TRBD2. J gave up 2 bases and V 8 bases, and 8 bases lay outside the gene matches. CDR1 and CDR2 (germline): LNHNV, YYDKDF (reference sequence). The length of the CDR3 is 14 residues.

The chain uses TRBV29-1 and TRBJ2-2; D remains unclear. The germline V gene has CDR1 SQVTM and CDR2 ANQGSEA. V dropped 3 bases and J dropped 1 base, with 6 bases sitting between them. CDR3 size: 13 residues. CDR3: CSVEDGNTGELFF. CDR3 DNA: TGCAGCGTTGAGGACGGGAACACCGGGGAGCTGTTTTTT.

The chain carries TRBV6-5 and TRBJ2-1; no reliable D call. V lost 7 bases and J 12 bases, leaving 13 bases between the germline ends. Germline V gene sequence: CDR1 MNHEY, CDR2 SVGAGI. There are 11 residues in the CDR3. The CDR3 DNA reads as TGTGCCAGCACTTCTGTGGGCGGGCAGTTCTTC. This sequence encodes CASTSVGGQFF.